A selection of T cell receptor beta chains follows, all from one sample in a study of T cell responses to AZD1222 COVID-19 vaccine. Measured with immunoSEQ multiplex PCR; TCRdb has only the in-frame clones, and not every one. The sample consists of about 53,000 clones, around 90% of them appearing once. The sequencing used peripheral blood, collected 28 days after the second AZD1222 dose. The receptor source for this set is an adult who received the AZD1222 COVID-19 vaccine. CDR3s include the opening cysteine and the closing phenylalanine or tryptophan. Fields, in order: CDR3 DNA, CDR3 protein, J gene, V gene, clone size, D gene. The D gene is left open where the match is weak. Some rows have no size entry. The others give once, few or many, or a class for an expanded clone.

cdr3_nt: TGTGCCAGTAGTATGGCCCGGATAGAAAGGGTGGTAAATACGCAGTATTTT; cdr3_aa: CASSMARIERVVNTQYF; j_call: TRBJ2-3; v_call: TRBV19; clone_size: -; d_call: -
cdr3_nt: TGTGCCAGCAGCTCGGCTAGCGGGAGCTACGAGCAGTACTTC; cdr3_aa: CASSSASGSYEQYF; j_call: TRBJ2-7; v_call: TRBV7-9; clone_size: -; d_call: TRBD2
cdr3_nt: TGTGCCAGCAGTTTAGAGGTTGGGGGTGACACCATATGG; cdr3_aa: CASSLEVGGDTIW; j_call: TRBJ1-3; v_call: TRBV28; clone_size: -; d_call: -
cdr3_nt: TGTGCCAGCAGTTACGGGCAGGGAAACTATGGCTACACCTTC; cdr3_aa: CASSYGQGNYGYTF; j_call: TRBJ1-2; v_call: TRBV6-5; clone_size: -; d_call: -
cdr3_nt: TGTGCCAGCAGTGAACGGGGAGGTGGCTACACCTTC; cdr3_aa: CASSERGGGYTF; j_call: TRBJ1-2; v_call: TRBV6-1; clone_size: -; d_call: -
cdr3_nt: TGTGCCAGCAGGCCTACAGGGACAGATACGCAGTATTTT; cdr3_aa: CASRPTGTDTQYF; j_call: TRBJ2-3; v_call: TRBV25-1; clone_size: -; d_call: -
cdr3_nt: TGTGCCAGCAGCTTGGGGGTCGTCTCTGGAAACACCATATATTTT; cdr3_aa: CASSLGVVSGNTIYF; j_call: TRBJ1-3; v_call: TRBV5-6; clone_size: -; d_call: -
cdr3_nt: TGTGCCAGCAGTCCCCTGGTCAGAGAGCAAGAGACCCAGTACTTC; cdr3_aa: CASSPLVREQETQYF; j_call: TRBJ2-5; v_call: TRBV27; clone_size: -; d_call: -
cdr3_nt: TGTGCCAGCAGTGGTGGAGGGGGTAGTGGAGCTAACTATGGCTACACCTTC; cdr3_aa: CASSGGGGSGANYGYTF; j_call: TRBJ1-2; v_call: TRBV2; clone_size: -; d_call: -
cdr3_nt: TGTGCCAGCAGTGAAGGGGCGGGACCGGGGGAGACCCAGTACTTC; cdr3_aa: CASSEGAGPGETQYF; j_call: TRBJ2-5; v_call: TRBV2; clone_size: -; d_call: -
cdr3_nt: TGCAGTGCTAGTCGGGAGACAGTTGGTGGAAACACCATATATTTT; cdr3_aa: CSASRETVGGNTIYF; j_call: TRBJ1-3; v_call: TRBV20-1; clone_size: -; d_call: -
cdr3_nt: TGTGCCAGCAGCCTATTCTCGGGGGCACTAAACAATGAGCAGTTCTTC; cdr3_aa: CASSLFSGALNNEQFF; j_call: TRBJ2-1; v_call: TRBV3-1/TRBV3-2; clone_size: -; d_call: -
cdr3_nt: TGTGCCTGGAGTGAGGGGACAGGGGGCGGGTATCAGCCCCAGCATTTT; cdr3_aa: CAWSEGTGGGYQPQHF; j_call: TRBJ1-5; v_call: TRBV30; clone_size: -; d_call: TRBD1
cdr3_nt: TGTGCCAGCTCACCACGGGGGGCCGGTGAGCAGTTCTTC; cdr3_aa: CASSPRGAGEQFF; j_call: TRBJ2-1; v_call: TRBV18; clone_size: once; d_call: -
cdr3_nt: TGTGCCAGCAGATCGCACGGGGGCAATCAGCCCCAGCATTTT; cdr3_aa: CASRSHGGNQPQHF; j_call: TRBJ1-5; v_call: TRBV28; clone_size: -; d_call: -
cdr3_nt: TGTGCCAGCAGCCAGCCCCTAGCGGGAGTAACCGGGGAGCTGTTTTTT; cdr3_aa: CASSQPLAGVTGELFF; j_call: TRBJ2-2; v_call: TRBV4-2; clone_size: medium-sized; d_call: TRBD2
cdr3_nt: TGCGCCAGCAGCTTGGCCCCTAGCGGCTACAATGAGCAGTTCTTC; cdr3_aa: CASSLAPSGYNEQFF; j_call: TRBJ2-1; v_call: TRBV5-1; clone_size: -; d_call: TRBD2
cdr3_nt: TGCAGCATCCAGGATGGCACAGATACGCAGTATTTT; cdr3_aa: CSIQDGTDTQYF; j_call: TRBJ2-3; v_call: TRBV29-1; clone_size: -; d_call: -
cdr3_nt: TGTGCCAGCAGCCCGCAAGCCATGAGGTTGAACACTGAAGCTTTCTTT; cdr3_aa: CASSPQAMRLNTEAFF; j_call: TRBJ1-1; v_call: TRBV7-2; clone_size: -; d_call: -
cdr3_nt: TGTGCCAGCAGCTTGCTGGGGAGAAATTCACCCCTCCACTTT; cdr3_aa: CASSLLGRNSPLHF; j_call: TRBJ1-6; v_call: TRBV5-4; clone_size: -; d_call: -
cdr3_nt: TGTGCCACCAGTGATGGCCACAGAGATACGCAGTATTTT; cdr3_aa: CATSDGHRDTQYF; j_call: TRBJ2-3; v_call: TRBV24-1; clone_size: -; d_call: -
cdr3_nt: TGTGCCAGCAGTCCTCCCGGGACAAGACCCAATTCACCCCTCCACTTT; cdr3_aa: CASSPPGTRPNSPLHF; j_call: TRBJ1-6; v_call: TRBV28; clone_size: once; d_call: -
cdr3_nt: TGCGCCAGCAGCCAAGTCTGGGGTCCCGGGGAGCTGTTTTTT; cdr3_aa: CASSQVWGPGELFF; j_call: TRBJ2-2; v_call: TRBV4-1; clone_size: -; d_call: -
cdr3_nt: TGTGCCAGCTCAACAATTCTGGGGGAGCAGTTCTTC; cdr3_aa: CASSTILGEQFF; j_call: TRBJ2-1; v_call: TRBV18; clone_size: -; d_call: -
cdr3_nt: TGCGCCAGCAGCCGTGTGGGGACAGGGGACACCGGGGAGCTGTTTTTT; cdr3_aa: CASSRVGTGDTGELFF; j_call: TRBJ2-2; v_call: TRBV5-1; clone_size: once; d_call: TRBD1
cdr3_nt: TGTGCCAGCAGCTTGGCCAGGGGGCTAGATACGCAGTATTTT; cdr3_aa: CASSLARGLDTQYF; j_call: TRBJ2-3; v_call: TRBV5-8; clone_size: -; d_call: TRBD1
cdr3_nt: TGTGCTAGCAGCTTAGGACAGGGGAACATTCAGTACTTC; cdr3_aa: CASSLGQGNIQYF; j_call: TRBJ2-4; v_call: TRBV7-7; clone_size: -; d_call: TRBD1
cdr3_nt: TGTGCCAGCAGGTCGCCGGACAGGGTTAACTATGGCTACACCTTC; cdr3_aa: CASRSPDRVNYGYTF; j_call: TRBJ1-2; v_call: TRBV28; clone_size: -; d_call: TRBD1
cdr3_nt: TGTGCCAGCAGCTTCTACGACAGGGATACTGAAGCTTTCTTT; cdr3_aa: CASSFYDRDTEAFF; j_call: TRBJ1-1; v_call: TRBV9; clone_size: -; d_call: TRBD1
cdr3_nt: TGTGCCAGCAGTTTACTGGGCGGGGAGCTGTTTTTT; cdr3_aa: CASSLLGGELFF; j_call: TRBJ2-2; v_call: TRBV12-3/TRBV12-4; clone_size: -; d_call: -
cdr3_nt: TGTGCCAGCAGCGTGGTGGCAGAAAATTCACCCCTCCACTTT; cdr3_aa: CASSVVAENSPLHF; j_call: TRBJ1-6; v_call: TRBV9; clone_size: -; d_call: -
cdr3_nt: TGTGCCAGCAGCAGGGGGCAGGGCGAGCAGTACTTC; cdr3_aa: CASSRGQGEQYF; j_call: TRBJ2-7; v_call: TRBV28; clone_size: -; d_call: TRBD1
cdr3_nt: TGTGCCAGCAGCTCGACCGGGACAGGGGGCTACGAGCAGTACTTC; cdr3_aa: CASSSTGTGGYEQYF; j_call: TRBJ2-7; v_call: TRBV7-9; clone_size: -; d_call: TRBD1
cdr3_nt: TGTGCCTGGAGTCGGGAAGGAAAGCAGTACTTC; cdr3_aa: CAWSREGKQYF; j_call: TRBJ2-7; v_call: TRBV30; clone_size: -; d_call: -
cdr3_nt: TGTGCCAGCAGCTACCGACAGGGGGCCGGCGGGGAGCTGTTTTTT; cdr3_aa: CASSYRQGAGGELFF; j_call: TRBJ2-2; v_call: TRBV7-9; clone_size: -; d_call: TRBD1
cdr3_nt: TGTGCCAGCAAACAGGGGTACACTGAAGCTTTCTTT; cdr3_aa: CASKQGYTEAFF; j_call: TRBJ1-1; v_call: TRBV19; clone_size: -; d_call: TRBD1
cdr3_nt: TGTGCCAGCAGTTGGACAGGGTGGCATGGCTACACCTTC; cdr3_aa: CASSWTGWHGYTF; j_call: TRBJ1-2; v_call: TRBV28; clone_size: -; d_call: TRBD1
cdr3_nt: TGTGCCAGCAGCTTAGATTGGAGGGTATCCTACGAGCAGTACTTC; cdr3_aa: CASSLDWRVSYEQYF; j_call: TRBJ2-7; v_call: TRBV11-2; clone_size: -; d_call: -
cdr3_nt: TGTGCCAGCAGCGGATTCCTCTCCCAGTACTTC; cdr3_aa: CASSGFLSQYF; j_call: TRBJ2-5; v_call: TRBV25-1; clone_size: -; d_call: -
cdr3_nt: TGTGCCAGCAGCCAGGGACAGGGGGGTTCCTATAATTCACCCCTCCACTTT; cdr3_aa: CASSQGQGGSYNSPLHF; j_call: TRBJ1-6; v_call: TRBV5-6; clone_size: -; d_call: TRBD1
cdr3_nt: TGTGCCAGCAGCCGAGACCCTAGCTCTACGCAGTATTTT; cdr3_aa: CASSRDPSSTQYF; j_call: TRBJ2-3; v_call: TRBV11-3; clone_size: -; d_call: -
cdr3_nt: TGTGCCAGCAGCTCCGGGACAGGGAATGAAAAACTGTTTTTT; cdr3_aa: CASSSGTGNEKLFF; j_call: TRBJ1-4; v_call: TRBV28; clone_size: -; d_call: TRBD1
cdr3_nt: TGTGCCAGCAGTGAAGTTGACAGTAGGTACACTGAAGCTTTCTTT; cdr3_aa: CASSEVDSRYTEAFF; j_call: TRBJ1-1; v_call: TRBV2; clone_size: -; d_call: -
cdr3_nt: TGTGCCAGCAGTTTAAAACAGGGGGTTACCGAGCAGTACTTC; cdr3_aa: CASSLKQGVTEQYF; j_call: TRBJ2-7; v_call: TRBV28; clone_size: -; d_call: TRBD1